Shown below are 30 T cell receptor beta chains from a single sample sequenced in a study of neoadjuvant nivolumab and ipilimumab in lung cancer. Profiling relied on immunoSEQ multiplex PCR, and the TCRdb table lists in-frame clones only, not all of them. The sample gives about 3,000 clones, 88% of which show up once; about 2% is in the top ten. Sequenced material: tumor tissue, taken after neoadjuvant nivolumab, alone or with ipilimumab, at or shortly before surgery. The receptors derive from an adult with non-small cell lung cancer.

V usage is TRBV5-1 and J usage is TRBJ1-2; no definite D call. The CDR3 totals 15 residues. Between the trimmed V and J ends, which lost 0 bases and 6 bases, there was a span of 15 bases. CDR1 is SGHRS and CDR2 is YFSETQ in the germline V gene. CDR3 nucleotides: TGCGCCAGCAGCTTGGATGTAACGGGAAACGATGGCTACACCTTC. This sequence encodes CASSLDVTGNDGYTF. Full variable domain (missing parts from reference TRBV5-1 and TRBJ1-2): KAGVTQTPRYLIKTRGQQVTLSCSPISGHRSVSWYQQTPGQGLQFLFEYFSETQRNKGNFPGRFSGRQFSNSRSEMNVSTLELGDSALYLCASSLDVTGNDGYTFGSGTRLTVV.

The V gene is TRBV4-2, the J gene TRBJ1-5; D is undetermined. This CDR3 contains 15 residues. V lost 1 base and J lost 3, with 10 bases in between. Looked up from germline, CDR1 is LGHNA and CDR2 is YNFKEQ. CDR3: CASSQGMEFNQPQHF. The CDR3 region has the DNA TGTGCCAGCAGCCAAGGCATGGAGTTCAATCAGCCCCAGCATTTT.

J is TRBJ2-2 and V is TRBV5-1; D uncertain. V lost 5 bases and J 4 bases, leaving 9 bases between the germline ends. The CDR3 has 13 amino acids. In germline, CDR1 is SGHRS, CDR2 YFSETQ. In DNA, the CDR3 is TGCGCCAGCAGGCTAAGGAGCACCGGGGAGCTGTTTTTT. Protein: CASRLRSTGELFF.

This clone was detected only a few times. The rearrangement uses TRBV30 and TRBJ1-6; 10 nucleotides align to TRBD1. The V gene's germline CDR1 is GTSNPN and CDR2 SVGIG (reference sequence). The CDR3 extends over 15 amino acids. V dropped 0 bases and J dropped 7; count of bases not matched to a gene: 3. The CDR3 DNA is TGTGCCTGGAGTGTAAAGGGACAGGGGAATTCACCCCTCCACTTT. Its translation is CAWSVKGQGNSPLHF.

This rearrangement joins TRBV25-1 to TRBJ2-7, with D perhaps TRBD1 or TRBD2 (5 bases each). V was cut by 7 bases and J by 5 bases, with 21 bases left in between. Germline lookup yields CDR1 MGHDK and CDR2 SYGVNS. This CDR3 region has 15 residues. The CDR3 bases are TGTGCCAGCACCGAGGAGAGGGGCGCGGGCCACGAGCAGTACTTC. It encodes CASTEERGAGHEQYF.

The chain links TRBV4-1 to TRBJ1-2; the D is unclear. Between the trimmed V and J ends, which lost 0 bases and 4 bases, there was a span of 0 bases. CDR1 MGHRA and CDR2 YSYEKL come from the germline V gene. The length of the CDR3 is 11 residues. CDR3 nucleotide sequence: TGCGCCAGCAGCCAAGACTATGGCTACACCTTC. Protein sequence: CASSQDYGYTF.

The V gene is TRBV5-1, the J gene TRBJ2-3, with a possible D match to TRBD2 (5 bases). Germline V CDR1 and CDR2: SGHRS, YFSETQ. This CDR3 has 11 residues. The V end was cut by 6 bases, the J end by 4 bases, with 6 bases between. CDR3: CASKDSDTQYF. In nucleotides, the CDR3 is TGCGCCAGCAAGGACTCAGATACGCAGTATTTT.

This rearrangement joins TRBV30 to TRBJ2-6; unclear D gene. The CDR3 is 12 residues long. V lost 3 bases to trimming and J lost 0 bases, with 0 bases between them. Germline V gene sequence: CDR1 GTSNPN, CDR2 SVGIG (reference sequence). Here the CDR3 reads CAWSSGANVLTF. The DNA of the CDR3 is TGTGCCTGGAGCTCTGGGGCCAACGTCCTGACTTTC. Complete variable domain (other parts from reference TRBV30 and TRBJ2-6): SQTIHQWPATLVQPVGSPLSLECTVEGTSNPNLYWYRQAAGRGLQLLFYSVGIGQISSEVPQNLSASRPQDRQFILSSKKLLLSDSGFYLCAWSSGANVLTFGAGSRLTVL.

The rearrangement joins TRBV14 to TRBJ2-1, with D possibly being TRBD2 (6 bases). The CDR3 runs 14 residues. The V end was cut by 4 bases, the J end by 6 bases, with 13 bases between. CDR1 is SGHDN and CDR2 is FVKESK in the germline V gene. The CDR3 loop is CASSLAGWPNEQFF. CDR3 sequence (DNA): TGTGCCAGCAGCCTCGCGGGGTGGCCCAATGAGCAGTTCTTC.

Only one count was recorded for this clone. This sequence joins TRBV7-2 and TRBJ1-6; no reliable D call. This CDR3 is 13 amino acids long. Germline CDR1 and CDR2: SGHTA and FQGNSA. The V end lost 1 base, the J end lost 9 bases, and 7 bases lay between the germline ends. In DNA, the CDR3 is TGTGCCAGCAGCTTAGGGGCGAGTTCACCCCTCCACTTT. It encodes CASSLGASSPLHF.

The gene calls are TRBV18 and TRBJ1-5; 8 bases line up with TRBD1. V shed 3 bases and J 1 base; nucleotides not matched to a gene: 11. The CDR3 runs to 18 residues. The germline V gene encodes CDR1 KGHSH and CDR2 LQKENI. The DNA of the CDR3 is TGTGCCAGCTCACCTCGTGGGCAGGGGGCGTCGAGCAATCAGCCCCAGCATTTT. It translates to CASSPRGQGASSNQPQHF. Filled out from reference TRBV18 and TRBJ1-5, the complete variable domain reads NAGVMQNPRHLVRRRGQEARLRCSPMKGHSHVYWYRQLPEEGLKFMVYLQKENIIDESGMPKERFSAEFPKEGPSILRIQQVVRGDSAAYFCASSPRGQGASSNQPQHFGDGTRLSIL.

The rearrangement joins TRBV6-6 to TRBJ1-1, with no clear D. V lost 2 bases, J lost 0 bases, and 10 bases lay in between. The CDR3 loop spans 15 amino acids. Germline CDR1 MNHNY, CDR2 SVGAGI (reference sequence). CDR3 DNA: TGTGCCAGCAGTTACAAGGACGGACTGAACACTGAAGCTTTCTTT. It is translated as CASSYKDGLNTEAFF.

The rearrangement uses TRBV7-9 and TRBJ1-3; D not certain. The CDR3 spans 14 residues. From germline, CDR1 is SEHNR and CDR2 FQNEAQ (reference sequence). The V gene lost 1 base and the J gene lost 1 base, with 5 bases spanning the gap. CDR3 sequence (DNA): TGTGCCAGCAGCTTAGGAGGTTCTGGAAACACCATATATTTT. As protein: CASSLGGSGNTIYF.

CDR3 residues: CASSPRPITTRETQYF. The CDR3 DNA reads as TGTGCCAGCAGCCCGAGACCAATCACAACCCGAGAGACCCAGTACTTC. The genes are TRBV7-9 and TRBJ2-5; D gene ambiguous. This CDR3 has 16 amino acids. The germline V and J ends were trimmed by 5 bases and 4 bases, with 20 bases remaining between them. Germline-derived CDR1 and CDR2 are SEHNR and FQNEAQ (reference sequence).

The genes are TRBV19 and TRBJ1-1; 9 nucleotides line up with TRBD1. CDR1 is LNHDA and CDR2 is SQIVND in the germline V gene (reference sequence). The CDR3 sequence is 14 residues long. The ends lost 5 bases at V and 7 bases at J; junction bases unmatched: 8. The CDR3 DNA is TGTGCCAGTAGTTACAGGGGGCGCGATGGTGAAGCTTTCTTT. It translates to CASSYRGRDGEAFF.

The chain has TRBV29-1 and TRBJ1-2, with TRBD1 matching over 8 bases. Per the germline V gene, CDR1 is SQVTM and CDR2 is ANQGSEA. This CDR3 comprises 12 residues. V lost 4 bases to trimming and J lost 6 bases; unmatched junction nucleotides: 4. The CDR3 coding sequence is TGCAGCGTTGGGTTGACAGGGGATGGCTACACCTTC. It is translated as CSVGLTGDGYTF. The complete variable domain, with remaining parts taken from reference TRBV29-1 and TRBJ1-2, reads SAVISQKPSRDICQRGTSLTIQCQVDSQVTMMFWYRQQPGQSLTLIATANQGSEATYESGFVIDKFPISRPNLTFSTLTVSNMSPEDSSIYLCSVGLTGDGYTFGSGTRLTVV.

The chain combines TRBV7-8 with TRBJ2-7; TRBD1 agrees at 8 bases. V shed 6 bases and J 3 bases; nucleotides not matched to a gene: 10. The CDR3 runs to 15 residues. The V gene's germline CDR1 is SGHVS and CDR2 FQNEAQ. CDR3 loop: CASSLYTGTGYEQYF. For the CDR3, the DNA is TGTGCCAGCAGTTTATATACCGGGACAGGCTACGAGCAGTACTTC.

This chain joins TRBV4-3 and TRBJ1-4; D not certain. Trimming left V 1 base short and J 0 bases short, with 6 bases between. CDR1 and CDR2 from the germline V gene are LGHNA and YSLEER. The CDR3 is made up of 15 amino acids. Here the CDR3 reads CASSQARTTNEKLFF. CDR3 DNA sequence: TGCGCCAGCAGCCAAGCCCGAACAACTAATGAAAAACTGTTTTTT.

This clone has a single count. The chain has TRBV6-6 and TRBJ1-1; possible D gene TRBD1, 5 bases. V lost 4 bases and J lost 3, with 9 bases in between. The CDR3 loop spans 13 amino acids. CDR1 MNHNY and CDR2 SVGAGI come from the germline V gene (reference sequence). The CDR3 nucleotides read TGTGCCAGCAGTTGGGCCAGGGACACTGAAGCTTTCTTT. Its protein product is CASSWARDTEAFF.

This chain links TRBV5-5 with TRBJ2-3; TRBD2 is a possible D gene (6 bases). Looked up from germline, CDR1 is SGHKS and CDR2 is YYEKEE (reference sequence). V was pared by 1 base and J by 5 bases, with 14 bases between. This CDR3 comprises 15 residues. The chain's CDR3 is CASSLTSGRIDTQYF. CDR3 DNA sequence: TGTGCCAGCAGCTTGACAAGCGGGCGGATAGATACGCAGTATTTT. The full variable domain, in which reference TRBV5-5 and TRBJ2-3 provide the parts outside the CDR3, is DAGVTQSPTHLIKTRGQQVTLRCSPISGHKSVSWYQQVLGQGPQFIFQYYEKEERGRGNFPDRFSARQFPNYSSELNVNALLLGDSALYLCASSLTSGRIDTQYFGPGTRLTVL.

The chain has TRBV9 and TRBJ1-1; D is uncertain. CDR3 size: 13 residues. Trimming took 3 bases from V and 1 from J, leaving 7 bases between them. CDR1 and CDR2 (germline): SGDLS, YYNGEE. The CDR3 coding sequence is TGTGCCAGCAGCGAGACCCGGAACACTGAAGCTTTCTTT. Translated, it gives CASSETRNTEAFF.

This chain uses TRBV5-1 with TRBJ1-1; 10 bases match TRBD1. Trimming took 4 bases from V and 3 from J; bases not matched to a gene: 6. The CDR3 length is 15 residues. Germline V gene lookup returns CDR1 SGHRS and CDR2 YFSETQ. The CDR3 DNA follows: TGCGCCAGCAGCGAATGGACAGGGGGAGACACTGAAGCTTTCTTT. It specifies CASSEWTGGDTEAFF.

This clone was seen more than once but under ten times. The chain uses TRBV9 and TRBJ2-7; 8 nucleotides align to TRBD2. The CDR3 consists of 14 residues. Germline V CDR1 and CDR2: SGDLS, YYNGEE. After removal of 0 bases from V and 2 bases from J, the junction contained 1 base not matched to a gene. The CDR3 DNA follows: TGTGCCAGCAGCGTAGCGGGGGGGCCCTACGAGCAGTACTTC. Translated: CASSVAGGPYEQYF. The variable domain in full, with the rest retrieved from reference TRBV9 and TRBJ2-7, is DSGVTQTPKHLITATGQRVTLRCSPRSGDLSVYWYQQSLDQGLQFLIQYYNGEERAKGNILERFSAQQFPDLHSELNLSSLELGDSALYFCASSVAGGPYEQYFGPGTRLTVT.

This chain joins TRBV2 and TRBJ1-1; D is perhaps TRBD1 (5 bases). This CDR3 spans 12 amino acids. Trimming shortened V by 8 bases and J by 7 bases, and 14 bases separated the two germline ends. CDR1 is SNHLY and CDR2 is FYNNEI in the germline V gene. Here the CDR3 reads CASAGVGNEAFF. CDR3 nucleotide sequence: TGTGCCAGCGCGGGGGTAGGGAATGAAGCTTTCTTT. The full variable domain, rest sourced from reference TRBV2 and TRBJ1-1, is EPEVTQTPSHQVTQMGQEVILRCVPISNHLYFYWYRQILGQKVEFLVSFYNNEISEKSEIFDDQFSVERPDGSNFTLKIRSTKLEDSAMYFCASAGVGNEAFFGQGTRLTVV.

The chain links TRBV30 to TRBJ1-4; TRBD1 matches at 7 bases. Germline trimming cut 3 bases from V and 5 bases from J; bases unmatched to any gene: 3. Germline assignment: CDR1 GTSNPN and CDR2 SVGIG (reference sequence). The CDR3 loop spans 13 amino acids. The CDR3 sequence is CAWSRDRNEKLFF. The CDR3 DNA sequence: TGTGCCTGGAGCCGGGACAGAAATGAAAAACTGTTTTTT.

V is TRBV6-6 and J is TRBJ1-5; D is undetermined. This CDR3 is built from 16 residues. Looked up from germline, CDR1 is MNHNY and CDR2 is SVGAGI (reference sequence). V was shortened by 5 bases and J by 5 bases, with 19 bases between the two germline ends. This chain's CDR3 is CASSPHLASRDQPQHF. CDR3 in DNA: TGTGCCAGCAGTCCCCACTTAGCTTCAAGGGATCAGCCCCAGCATTTT.

The chain recombines TRBV30 with TRBJ1-2; unclear D gene. Looked up from germline, CDR1 is GTSNPN and CDR2 is SVGIG (reference sequence). The germline V and J ends were trimmed by 3 bases and 1 base, with 12 bases remaining between them. The CDR3 is 14 residues long. In DNA, the CDR3 is TGTGCCTGGAGAGGCCCGTATAATAACTATGGCTACACCTTC. Encoded protein: CAWRGPYNNYGYTF.

This chain uses TRBV5-1 with TRBJ2-7; 9 bases line up with TRBD2. Germline V gene sequence: CDR1 SGHRS, CDR2 YFSETQ. CDR3 length: 16 residues. The V segment lost 4 bases and the J segment 5 bases; nucleotides outside the gene matches: 13. The CDR3 DNA reads TGCGCCAGCAGCCCGCACTCTTTTAGCGGGGGCGACGAGCAGTACTTC. This encodes CASSPHSFSGGDEQYF. Full variable domain (remainder filled in from reference TRBV5-1 and TRBJ2-7): KAGVTQTPRYLIKTRGQQVTLSCSPISGHRSVSWYQQTPGQGLQFLFEYFSETQRNKGNFPGRFSGRQFSNSRSEMNVSTLELGDSALYLCASSPHSFSGGDEQYFGPGTRLTVT.

This chain connects TRBV11-3 to TRBJ2-2, with a possible D match to TRBD2 (6 bases). Germline CDR1 is SGHNT and CDR2 is YENEEA. This CDR3 is built from 18 residues. V gave up 1 base and J gave up 3 bases, with 18 bases separating them. CDR3: CASSLGPLGGADTGELFF. As DNA, the CDR3 is TGTGCCAGCAGCTTAGGCCCCCTCGGGGGAGCGGACACCGGGGAGCTGTTTTTT.

The chain carries TRBV7-9 and TRBJ2-1, with 7 bases aligning to TRBD1. Germline CDR1 is SEHNR and CDR2 is FQNEAQ (reference sequence). CDR3 length equals 13 residues. The V gene end was trimmed by 5 bases and the J gene end by 8 bases; junction bases not matched to a gene: 6. The CDR3: CASSPDREDEQFF. The CDR3 DNA reads TGTGCCAGCAGCCCCGACAGGGAAGATGAGCAGTTCTTC.